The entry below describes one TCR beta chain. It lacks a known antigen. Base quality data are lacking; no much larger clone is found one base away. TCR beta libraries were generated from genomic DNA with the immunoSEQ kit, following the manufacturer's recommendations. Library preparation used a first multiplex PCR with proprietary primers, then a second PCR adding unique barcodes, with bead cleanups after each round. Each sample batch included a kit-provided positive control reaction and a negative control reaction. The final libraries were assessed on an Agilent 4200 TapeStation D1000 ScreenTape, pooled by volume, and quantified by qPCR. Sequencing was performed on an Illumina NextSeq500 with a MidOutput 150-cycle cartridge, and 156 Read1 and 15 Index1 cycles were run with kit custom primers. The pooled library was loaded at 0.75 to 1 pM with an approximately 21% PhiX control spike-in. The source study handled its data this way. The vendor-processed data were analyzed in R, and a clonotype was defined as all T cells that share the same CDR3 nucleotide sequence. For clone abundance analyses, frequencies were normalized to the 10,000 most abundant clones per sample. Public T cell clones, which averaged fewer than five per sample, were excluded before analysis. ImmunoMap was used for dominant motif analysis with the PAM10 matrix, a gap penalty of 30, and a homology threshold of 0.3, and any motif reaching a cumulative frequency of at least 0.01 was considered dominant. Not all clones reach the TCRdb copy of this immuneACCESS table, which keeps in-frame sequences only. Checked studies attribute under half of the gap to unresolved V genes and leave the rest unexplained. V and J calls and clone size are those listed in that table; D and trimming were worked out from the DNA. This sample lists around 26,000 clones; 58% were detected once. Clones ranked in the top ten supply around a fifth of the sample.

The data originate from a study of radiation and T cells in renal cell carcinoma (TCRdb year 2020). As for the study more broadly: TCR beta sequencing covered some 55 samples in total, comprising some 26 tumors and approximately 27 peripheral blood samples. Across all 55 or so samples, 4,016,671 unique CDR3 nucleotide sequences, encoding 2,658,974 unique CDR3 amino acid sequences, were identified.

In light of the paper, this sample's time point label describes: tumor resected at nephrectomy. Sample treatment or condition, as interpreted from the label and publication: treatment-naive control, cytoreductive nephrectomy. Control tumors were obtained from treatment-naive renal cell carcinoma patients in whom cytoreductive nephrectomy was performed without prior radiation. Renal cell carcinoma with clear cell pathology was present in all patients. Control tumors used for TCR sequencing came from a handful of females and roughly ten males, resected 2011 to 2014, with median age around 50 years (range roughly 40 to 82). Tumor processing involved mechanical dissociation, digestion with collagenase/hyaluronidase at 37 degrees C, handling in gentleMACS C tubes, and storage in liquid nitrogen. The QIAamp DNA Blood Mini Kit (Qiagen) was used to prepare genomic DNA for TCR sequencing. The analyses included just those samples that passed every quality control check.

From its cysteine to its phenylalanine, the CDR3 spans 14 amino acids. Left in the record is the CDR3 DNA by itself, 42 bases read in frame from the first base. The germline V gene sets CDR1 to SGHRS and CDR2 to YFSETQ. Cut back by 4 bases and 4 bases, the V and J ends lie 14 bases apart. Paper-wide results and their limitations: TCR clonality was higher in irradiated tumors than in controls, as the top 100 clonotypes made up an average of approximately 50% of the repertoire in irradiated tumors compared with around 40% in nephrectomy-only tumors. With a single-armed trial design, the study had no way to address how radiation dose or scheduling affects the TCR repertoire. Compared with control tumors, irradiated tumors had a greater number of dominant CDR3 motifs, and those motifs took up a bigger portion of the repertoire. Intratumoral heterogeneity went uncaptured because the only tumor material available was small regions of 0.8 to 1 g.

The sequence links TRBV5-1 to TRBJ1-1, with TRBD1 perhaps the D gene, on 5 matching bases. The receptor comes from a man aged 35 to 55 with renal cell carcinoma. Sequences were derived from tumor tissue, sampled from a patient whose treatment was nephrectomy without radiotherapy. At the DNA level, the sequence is TGCGCCAGCAGCACTGGGACCCAATTCACTGAAGCTTTCTTT. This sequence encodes CASSTGTQFTEAFF.